A selection of T cell receptor beta chains follows, all from one sample in a study of T cell responses to AZD1222 COVID-19 vaccine. Sequencing was performed with immunoSEQ multiplex PCR; in TCRdb, only in-frame clones are kept and a portion is missing. Here the sample spans about 130,000 clones, about 93% being singletons. The sequencing used peripheral blood, collected 28 days after the second AZD1222 dose. These receptors were taken from an adult who received the AZD1222 COVID-19 vaccine. The CDR3 runs from the conserved cysteine through the conserved F or W. D genes are given only for firm matches. Clone size appears in some rows only: once, few, many, or a class for an expanded clone.

D | J | V | size | CDR3 | DNA
NA | TRBJ1-3 | TRBV5-5 | once | CASSFVGTGSGNTIYF | TGTGCCAGCAGCTTTGTAGGAACGGGCTCTGGAAACACCATATATTTT
NA | TRBJ1-1 | TRBV9 | NA | CASSVSEGSMNTEAFF | TGTGCCAGCAGCGTAAGCGAGGGGTCTATGAACACTGAAGCTTTCTTT
NA | TRBJ2-7 | TRBV5-1 | NA | CASSLALGPSIHEQYF | TGCGCCAGCAGCTTGGCACTGGGTCCCTCTATCCACGAGCAGTACTTC
TRBD2 | TRBJ2-5 | TRBV6-1 | once | CASSDLAGAVETQYF | TGTGCCAGCAGTGATCTAGCGGGGGCGGTAGAGACCCAGTACTTC
NA | TRBJ2-1 | TRBV19 | NA | CASSIGAGYNEQFF | TGTGCCAGTAGTATCGGCGCGGGGTACAATGAGCAGTTCTTC
NA | TRBJ2-7 | TRBV6-2/TRBV6-3 | NA | CASSSGLRGSYEQYF | TGTGCCAGCAGTTCGGGACTCCGGGGGTCCTACGAGCAGTACTTC
TRBD2 | TRBJ2-3 | TRBV4-2 | NA | CASSQAGTSTNTDTQYF | TGTGCCAGCAGCCAAGCGGGGACTAGTACAAACACAGATACGCAGTATTTT
NA | TRBJ1-5 | TRBV30 | NA | CAWSVQDQPQHF | TGTGCCTGGAGTGTACAAGATCAGCCCCAGCATTTT
TRBD2 | TRBJ2-3 | TRBV6-4 | NA | CASSDSRLAGGYTDTQYF | TGTGCCAGCAGTGACTCGAGGCTAGCGGGGGGGTACACAGATACGCAGTATTTT
NA | TRBJ2-1 | TRBV11-1 | NA | CASSLARGGRRGNEQFF | TGTGCCAGCAGCTTAGCGCGGGGCGGAAGACGGGGGAATGAGCAGTTCTTC
NA | TRBJ1-2 | TRBV12-3/TRBV12-4 | NA | CASSFSFSGYTF | TGTGCCAGCAGTTTTTCCTTTTCTGGCTACACCTTC
TRBD1 | TRBJ2-7 | TRBV3-1/TRBV3-2 | NA | CASSPGQGRGEQYF | TGTGCCAGCAGCCCCGGACAGGGGCGGGGAGAGCAGTACTTC
TRBD1 | TRBJ1-1 | TRBV7-2 | NA | CASSLFGTGATEAFF | TGTGCCAGCAGCTTATTCGGGACAGGGGCCACTGAAGCTTTCTTT
NA | TRBJ2-6 | TRBV2 | NA | CATGGAGANVLTF | TGTGCCACAGGTGGGGCCGGGGCCAACGTCCTGACTTTC
NA | TRBJ1-1 | TRBV5-6 | once | CASSSSRDIMRAFF | TGTGCCAGCAGCTCCTCAAGGGACATCATGCGGGCTTTCTTT